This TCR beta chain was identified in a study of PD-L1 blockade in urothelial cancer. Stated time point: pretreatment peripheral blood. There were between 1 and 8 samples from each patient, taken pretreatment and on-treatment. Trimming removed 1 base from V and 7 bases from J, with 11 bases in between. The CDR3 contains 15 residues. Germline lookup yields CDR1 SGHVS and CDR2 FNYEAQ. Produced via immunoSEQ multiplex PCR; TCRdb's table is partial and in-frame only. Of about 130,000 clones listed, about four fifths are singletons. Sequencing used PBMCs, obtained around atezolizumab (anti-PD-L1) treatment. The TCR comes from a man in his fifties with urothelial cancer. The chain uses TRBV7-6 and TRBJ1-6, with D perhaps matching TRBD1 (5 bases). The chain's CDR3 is CASSLGGRQNSPLHF. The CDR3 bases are TGTGCCAGCAGCTTAGGGGGCCGGCAAAATTCACCCCTCCACTTT.